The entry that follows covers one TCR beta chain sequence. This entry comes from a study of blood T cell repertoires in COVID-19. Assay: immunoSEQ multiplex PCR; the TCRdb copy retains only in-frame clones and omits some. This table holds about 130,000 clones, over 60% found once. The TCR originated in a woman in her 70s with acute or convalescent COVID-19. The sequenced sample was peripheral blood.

CDR3 DNA sequence: TGTGCCAGCTCAGCGACAGGGGGCGTCTTTAGCAATCAGCCCCAGCATTTT. It yields the protein CASSATGGVFSNQPQHF. The rearrangement links TRBV18 to TRBJ1-5; 10 bases map to TRBD1. V lost 5 bases, J lost 0 bases, and 7 bases stayed unmatched. This CDR3 has 17 residues. CDR1 and CDR2 (germline): KGHSH, LQKENI.